A single sample is the source of the 3 T cell receptor beta chains below, sequenced in a study of cytomegalovirus exposure and HLA in healthy donors. With 60 Vbeta and 13 Jbeta primers, the PCR was carried out. Assay: immunoSEQ multiplex PCR; the TCRdb copy retains only in-frame clones and omits some. The data show some 90,000 clones, under 85% seen once. Sequenced material: PBMCs. Receptors were obtained from a boy under 18 in good health and CMV-seronegative.

This sequence joins TRBV2 and TRBJ2-1; D is unclear. CDR3 length equals 13 residues. Trimming pared 7 bases from V and 8 bases from J, leaving 15 bases between. In germline, CDR1 is SNHLY, CDR2 FYNNEI. In DNA form, the CDR3 reads TGTGCCAGCACTGCCGGAGTGGCCCATGAGCAGTTCTTC. It codes for CASTAGVAHEQFF. Together with reference TRBV2 and TRBJ2-1, the CDR3 gives the full variable domain: EPEVTQTPSHQVTQMGQEVILRCVPISNHLYFYWYRQILGQKVEFLVSFYNNEISEKSEIFDDQFSVERPDGSNFTLKIRSTKLEDSAMYFCASTAGVAHEQFFGPGTRLTVL.

This clone is medium-sized within its sample. The CDR3 here is CASSKGQVKYEQYF. The CDR3 DNA sequence: TGTGCCAGCAGCAAAGGTCAGGTGAAGTACGAGCAGTACTTC. The chain uses TRBV21-1 and TRBJ2-7; the D call of TRBD1 is as the table states it, not checked on the DNA. TRBV21-1 is marked as a pseudogene. This CDR3 is built from 14 residues.

The chain is built from TRBV6-1 and TRBJ1-6, with D perhaps TRBD1 (5 bases). The CDR3 has 13 residues. From germline, CDR1 is MNHNS and CDR2 SASEGT. Trimming stripped 8 bases from V and 3 bases from J, with 8 bases between. The CDR3 here is CASVDSYNSPLHF. The CDR3 coding sequence is TGTGCCAGCGTCGACAGCTATAATTCACCCCTCCACTTT.